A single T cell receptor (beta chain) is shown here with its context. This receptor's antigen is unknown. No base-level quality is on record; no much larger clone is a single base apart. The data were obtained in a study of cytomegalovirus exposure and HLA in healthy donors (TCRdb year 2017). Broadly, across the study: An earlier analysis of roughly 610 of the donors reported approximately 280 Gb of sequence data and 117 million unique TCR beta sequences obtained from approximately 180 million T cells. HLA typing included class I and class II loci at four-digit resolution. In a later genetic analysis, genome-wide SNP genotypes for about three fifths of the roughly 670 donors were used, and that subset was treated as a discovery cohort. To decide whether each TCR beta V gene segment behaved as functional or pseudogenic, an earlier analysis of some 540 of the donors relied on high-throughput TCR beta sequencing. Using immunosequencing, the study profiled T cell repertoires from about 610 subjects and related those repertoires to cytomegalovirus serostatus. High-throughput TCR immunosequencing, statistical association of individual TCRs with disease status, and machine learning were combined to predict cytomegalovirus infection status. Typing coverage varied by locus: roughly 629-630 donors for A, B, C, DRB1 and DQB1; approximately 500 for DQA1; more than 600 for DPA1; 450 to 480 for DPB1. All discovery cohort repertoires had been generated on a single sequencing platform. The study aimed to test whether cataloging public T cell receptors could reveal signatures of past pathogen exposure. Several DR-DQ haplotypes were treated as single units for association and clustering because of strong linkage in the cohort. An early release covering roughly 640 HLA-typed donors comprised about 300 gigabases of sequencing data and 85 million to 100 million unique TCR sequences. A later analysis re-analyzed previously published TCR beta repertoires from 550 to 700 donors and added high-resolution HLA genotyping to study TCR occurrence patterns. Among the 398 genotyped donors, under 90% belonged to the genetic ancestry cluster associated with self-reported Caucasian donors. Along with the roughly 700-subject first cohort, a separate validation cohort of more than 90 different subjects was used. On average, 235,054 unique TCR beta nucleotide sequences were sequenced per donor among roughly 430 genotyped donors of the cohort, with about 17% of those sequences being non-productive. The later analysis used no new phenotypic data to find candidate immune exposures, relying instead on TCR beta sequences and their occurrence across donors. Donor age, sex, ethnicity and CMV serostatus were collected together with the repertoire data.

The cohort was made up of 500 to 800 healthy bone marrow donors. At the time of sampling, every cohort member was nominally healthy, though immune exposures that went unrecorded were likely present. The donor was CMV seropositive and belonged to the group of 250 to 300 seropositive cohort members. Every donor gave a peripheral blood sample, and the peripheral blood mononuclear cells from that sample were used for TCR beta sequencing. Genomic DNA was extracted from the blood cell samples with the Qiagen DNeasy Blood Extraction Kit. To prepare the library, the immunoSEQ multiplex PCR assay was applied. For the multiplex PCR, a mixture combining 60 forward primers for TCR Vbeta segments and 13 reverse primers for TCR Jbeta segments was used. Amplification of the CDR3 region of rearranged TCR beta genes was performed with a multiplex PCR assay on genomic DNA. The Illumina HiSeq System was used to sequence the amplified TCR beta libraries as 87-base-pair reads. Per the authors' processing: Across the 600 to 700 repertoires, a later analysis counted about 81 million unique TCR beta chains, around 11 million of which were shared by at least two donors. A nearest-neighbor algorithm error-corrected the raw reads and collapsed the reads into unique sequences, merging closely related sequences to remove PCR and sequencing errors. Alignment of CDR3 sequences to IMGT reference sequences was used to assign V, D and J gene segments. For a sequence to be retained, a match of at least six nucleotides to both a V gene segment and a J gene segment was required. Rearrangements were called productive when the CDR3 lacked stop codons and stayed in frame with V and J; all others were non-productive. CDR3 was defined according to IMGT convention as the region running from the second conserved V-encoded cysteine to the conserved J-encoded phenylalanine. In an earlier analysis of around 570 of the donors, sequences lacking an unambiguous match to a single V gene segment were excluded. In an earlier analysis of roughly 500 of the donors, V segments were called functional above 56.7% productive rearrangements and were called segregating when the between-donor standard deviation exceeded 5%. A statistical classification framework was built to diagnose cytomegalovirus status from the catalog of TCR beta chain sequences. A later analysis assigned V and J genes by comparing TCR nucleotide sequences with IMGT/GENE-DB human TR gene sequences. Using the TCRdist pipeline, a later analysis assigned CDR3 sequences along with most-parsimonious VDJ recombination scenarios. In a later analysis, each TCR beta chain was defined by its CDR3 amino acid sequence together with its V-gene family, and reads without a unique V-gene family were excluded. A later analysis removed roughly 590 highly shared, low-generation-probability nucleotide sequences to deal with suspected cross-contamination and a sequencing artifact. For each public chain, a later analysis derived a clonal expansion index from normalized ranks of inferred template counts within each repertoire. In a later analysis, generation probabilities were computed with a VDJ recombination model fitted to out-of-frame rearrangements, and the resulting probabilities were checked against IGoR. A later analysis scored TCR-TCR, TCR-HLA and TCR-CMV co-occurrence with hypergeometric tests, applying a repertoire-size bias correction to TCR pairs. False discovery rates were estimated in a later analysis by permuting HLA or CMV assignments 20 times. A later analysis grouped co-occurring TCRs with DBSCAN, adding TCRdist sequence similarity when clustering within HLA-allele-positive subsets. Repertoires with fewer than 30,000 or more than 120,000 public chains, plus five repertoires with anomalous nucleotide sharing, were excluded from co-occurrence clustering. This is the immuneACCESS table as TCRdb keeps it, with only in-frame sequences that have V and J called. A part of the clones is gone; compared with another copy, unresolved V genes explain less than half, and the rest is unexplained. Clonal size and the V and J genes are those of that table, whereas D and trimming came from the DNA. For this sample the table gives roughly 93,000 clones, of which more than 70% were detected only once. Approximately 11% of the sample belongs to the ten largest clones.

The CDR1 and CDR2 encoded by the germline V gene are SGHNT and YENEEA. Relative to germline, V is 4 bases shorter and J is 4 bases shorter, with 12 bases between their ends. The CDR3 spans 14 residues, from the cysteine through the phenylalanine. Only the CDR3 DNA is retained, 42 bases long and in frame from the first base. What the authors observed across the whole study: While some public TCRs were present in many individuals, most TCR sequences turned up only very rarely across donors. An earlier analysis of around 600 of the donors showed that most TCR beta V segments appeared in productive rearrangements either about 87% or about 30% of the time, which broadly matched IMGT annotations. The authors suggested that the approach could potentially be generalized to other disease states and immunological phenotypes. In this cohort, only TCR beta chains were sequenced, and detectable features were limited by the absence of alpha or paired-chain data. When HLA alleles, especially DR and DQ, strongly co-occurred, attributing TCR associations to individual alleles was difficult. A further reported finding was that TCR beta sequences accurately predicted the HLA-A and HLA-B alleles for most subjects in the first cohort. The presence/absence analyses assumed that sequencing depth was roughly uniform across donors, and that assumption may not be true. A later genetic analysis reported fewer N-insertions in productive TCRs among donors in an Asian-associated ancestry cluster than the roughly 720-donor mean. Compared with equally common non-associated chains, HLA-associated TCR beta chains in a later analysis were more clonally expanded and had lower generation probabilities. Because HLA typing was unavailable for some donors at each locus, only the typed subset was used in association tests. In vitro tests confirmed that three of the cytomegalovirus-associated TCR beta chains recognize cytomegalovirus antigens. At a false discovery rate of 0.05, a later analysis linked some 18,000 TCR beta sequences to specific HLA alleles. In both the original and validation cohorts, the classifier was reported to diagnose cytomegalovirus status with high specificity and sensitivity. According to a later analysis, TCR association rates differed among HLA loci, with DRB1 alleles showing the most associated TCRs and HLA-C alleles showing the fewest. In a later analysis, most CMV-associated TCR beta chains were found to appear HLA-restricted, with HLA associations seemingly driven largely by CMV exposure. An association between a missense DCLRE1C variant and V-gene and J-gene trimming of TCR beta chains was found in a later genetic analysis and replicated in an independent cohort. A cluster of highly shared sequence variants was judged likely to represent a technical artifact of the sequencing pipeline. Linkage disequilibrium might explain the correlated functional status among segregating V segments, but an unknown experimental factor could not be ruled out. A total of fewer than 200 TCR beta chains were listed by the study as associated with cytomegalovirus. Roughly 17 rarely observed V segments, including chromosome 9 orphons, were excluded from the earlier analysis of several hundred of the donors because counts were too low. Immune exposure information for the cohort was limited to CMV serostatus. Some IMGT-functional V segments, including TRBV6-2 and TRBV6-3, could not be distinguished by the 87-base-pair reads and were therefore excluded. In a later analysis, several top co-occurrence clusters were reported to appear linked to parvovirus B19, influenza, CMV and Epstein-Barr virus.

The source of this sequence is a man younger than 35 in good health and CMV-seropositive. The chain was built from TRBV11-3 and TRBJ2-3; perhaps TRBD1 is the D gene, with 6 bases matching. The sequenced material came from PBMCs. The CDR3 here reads CASSSPGESDTQYF. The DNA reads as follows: TGTGCCAGCAGCTCCCCAGGGGAATCAGATACGCAGTATTTT.